One and the same sample provided the 26 T cell receptor beta chains below, sequenced in a study of blood T cell repertoires in COVID-19 (dated by TCRdb to between 2020 and 2021). The library was built by means of the immunoSEQ multiplex PCR assay. TCRdb mirrors the immuneACCESS table, restricted to in-frame sequences. Some clones are absent from its copies; in checked studies, under half trace to an unresolved V gene, and the reason for the others is unknown. A total of 110,000 or so clones appear in this sample, roughly 84% of them only once. The leading ten clones occupy 3% to 4% of the sample. The sequenced sample consisted of peripheral blood. These receptors were collected from a man aged 35 to 55 with acute or convalescent COVID-19.

The chain uses TRBV2 and TRBJ2-3, with 10 positions matching TRBD2. The CDR3 has 14 residues. V shed 7 bases, J shed 4 bases, and the junction held 5 bases outside the gene matches. Per germline, CDR1 SNHLY and CDR2 FYNNEI. CDR3 sequence: CASTSSGGSDTQYF. Written as DNA, the CDR3 is TGTGCCAGCACCTCTAGCGGGGGCTCAGATACGCAGTATTTT. The complete variable domain, with remaining parts taken from reference TRBV2 and TRBJ2-3, reads EPEVTQTPSHQVTQMGQEVILRCVPISNHLYFYWYRQILGQKVEFLVSFYNNEISEKSEIFDDQFSVERPDGSNFTLKIRSTKLEDSAMYFCASTSSGGSDTQYFGPGTRLTVL.

This chain links TRBV5-4 with TRBJ2-7; 11 bases match TRBD1. After removal of 3 bases from V and 4 bases from J, the junction contained 0 bases not matched to a gene. The CDR3 runs to 13 residues. Per the germline V gene, CDR1 is SGHNT and CDR2 is YYREEE (reference sequence). Here the CDR3 reads CASSWDRGYEQYF. CDR3 DNA: TGTGCCAGCAGCTGGGACAGGGGGTACGAGCAGTACTTC.

This sequence joins TRBV27 and TRBJ2-2; TRBD2 matches at 8 bases. V gave up 7 bases and J gave up 1 base; unmatched junction bases: 17. This CDR3 region has 19 residues. The germline V gene encodes CDR1 MNHEY and CDR2 SMNVEV (reference sequence). In nucleotides, the CDR3 is TGTGCCAGCATTTTTTCGTTGGGAGCGGGGGCCCGGAACACCGGGGAGCTGTTTTTT. Protein sequence: CASIFSLGAGARNTGELFF.

This chain uses TRBV27 with TRBJ1-2; 10 nucleotides align to TRBD1. Trimming cost V 0 bases and J 4 bases; bases outside gene matches: 5. Germline V gene lookup returns CDR1 MNHEY and CDR2 SMNVEV (reference sequence). The CDR3 length is 16 residues. The CDR3 region is CASSLSQTGGGYGYTF. CDR3 in DNA: TGTGCCAGCAGTTTATCCCAGACAGGGGGCGGCTATGGCTACACCTTC.

This clone was seen once. The chain carries TRBV10-3 and TRBJ1-5; 8 bases line up with TRBD1. Trimming removed 3 bases from V and 6 bases from J; junction bases left unmatched: 19. The CDR3 contains 19 residues. CDR1 is ENHRY and CDR2 is SYGVKD in the germline V gene. The CDR3 DNA follows: TGTGCCATCAGTGATGTAAGGGTCTCGGGACAGGCGTTCGCTCAGCCCCAGCATTTT. Translation: CAISDVRVSGQAFAQPQHF.

The V gene is TRBV19, the J gene TRBJ1-1; D call uncertain. There are 14 residues in the CDR3. Deletions cut 4 bases from V and 6 bases from J, with 15 bases between. The germline V gene has CDR1 LNHDA and CDR2 SQIVND (reference sequence). DNA for the CDR3: TGTGCCAGTAGTAATCTCCTGGCCATCTCTGAAGCTTTCTTT. Amino acid sequence: CASSNLLAISEAFF.

The chain combines TRBV5-4 with TRBJ1-1; possibly TRBD1 for D (5 bases). V shed 0 bases and J shed 7 bases, with 7 bases lying between them. Germline CDR1 reads SGHNT; CDR2 reads YYREEE (reference sequence). The CDR3 sequence is 12 residues long. CDR3: CASSLAGNEAFF. In DNA form, the CDR3 reads TGTGCCAGCAGCTTGGCAGGGAATGAAGCTTTCTTT. The full variable domain, rest sourced from reference TRBV5-4 and TRBJ1-1, is ETGVTQSPTHLIKTRGQQVTLRCSSQSGHNTVSWYQQALGQGPQFIFQYYREEENGRGNFPPRFSGLQFPNYSSELNVNALELDDSALYLCASSLAGNEAFFGQGTRLTVV.

J is TRBJ1-2 and V is TRBV7-2; D not certain. Germline V gene data show CDR1 as SGHTA and CDR2 as FQGNSA. V lost 1 base, J lost 4 bases, and 10 bases lay in between. CDR3 size: 14 residues. CDR3 in DNA: TGTGCCAGCAGCTTAGACATATCCTCCTATGGCTACACCTTC. Residues: CASSLDISSYGYTF.

This sequence joins TRBV5-4 and TRBJ2-3; 9 bases agree with TRBD2. V was clipped by 2 bases and J by 4 bases; unmatched bases: 8. The length of the CDR3 is 16 residues. Germline V gene lookup returns CDR1 SGHNT and CDR2 YYREEE (reference sequence). As DNA, the CDR3 is TGTGCCAGCAGCTTTTTCGGCGGGGGGGCCGCAGATACGCAGTATTTT. Translated, it gives CASSFFGGGAADTQYF. The whole variable domain, remainder taken from reference TRBV5-4 and TRBJ2-3, is ETGVTQSPTHLIKTRGQQVTLRCSSQSGHNTVSWYQQALGQGPQFIFQYYREEENGRGNFPPRFSGLQFPNYSSELNVNALELDDSALYLCASSFFGGGAADTQYFGPGTRLTVL.

This clone was observed a few times. The chain uses TRBV6-2 or TRBV6-3 and TRBJ2-5; D call uncertain. V lost 4 bases and J lost 8, with 14 bases in between. Germline CDR1 is MNHEY and CDR2 is SVGEGT. The CDR3 runs 13 residues. As DNA, the CDR3 is TGTGCCAGCAGTTCCCTTCTAGTAGTCACCCAGTACTTC. It is translated as CASSSLLVVTQYF.

This clone was seen a few times. CDR3 region: CASRRVEAFF. The CDR3 nucleotides read TGTGCCAGTCGGAGGGTTGAAGCTTTCTTT. V and J are TRBV2 and TRBJ1-1; D is uncertain. Trimming took 9 bases from V and 7 from J, leaving 9 bases between them. The CDR3 is 10 amino acids. In germline, CDR1 is SNHLY, CDR2 FYNNEI.

For the CDR3, the DNA is TGTGCCAGCAGCTTAAGGGCTAGCGGGGGTACTAGCACAGATACGCAGTATTTT. Translation: CASSLRASGGTSTDTQYF. V and J are TRBV7-3 and TRBJ2-3; 10 bases align to TRBD2. The CDR3 runs to 18 residues. The germline V gene encodes CDR1 SGHTA and CDR2 FQGTGA. The V and J ends lost 1 base and 0 bases, in that order; junction bases with no gene match: 7. Drawing the rest from reference TRBV7-3 and TRBJ2-3, the complete variable domain is GAGVSQTPSNKVTEKGKYVELRCDPISGHTALYWYRQSLGQGPEFLIYFQGTGAADDSGLPNDRFFAVRPEGSVSTLKIQRTERGDSAVYLCASSLRASGGTSTDTQYFGPGTRLTVL.

The CDR3 region has the DNA TGTGCCAGCAGTGACCTTGGCGGGGGAGGAGATACGCAGTATTTT. It codes for CASSDLGGGGDTQYF. The chain employs TRBV6-4 and TRBJ2-3, with 7 bases matching TRBD2. Germline V gives CDR1 MRHNA, CDR2 SNTAGT. The CDR3 loop spans 15 amino acids. J gave up 5 bases and V 2 bases, and 7 bases lay outside the gene matches.

CDR3 sequence (DNA): TGCGCCAGCAGCTTGACGGCAGGGTCGAACACTGAAGCTTTCTTT. Protein: CASSLTAGSNTEAFF. The V and J genes are TRBV5-1 and TRBJ1-1, with D perhaps matching TRBD1 (5 bases). This CDR3 has 15 residues. Germline lookup yields CDR1 SGHRS and CDR2 YFSETQ. Trimming cost V 1 base and J 1 base, with 11 bases left between them.

This chain joins TRBV27 and TRBJ1-2; no reliable D call. V lost 3 bases to trimming and J lost 3 bases, with 8 bases between them. CDR1 MNHEY and CDR2 SMNVEV come from the germline V gene (reference sequence). The CDR3 covers 13 residues. The CDR3, as DNA: TGTGCCAGCAGTTTGTCCAGATACTATGGCTACACCTTC. It encodes CASSLSRYYGYTF.

This rearrangement joins TRBV5-5 to TRBJ2-7; 9 bases match TRBD1. V dropped 3 bases and J dropped 2; count of bases not matched to a gene: 3. The CDR3 runs 14 residues. CDR1 and CDR2 (germline): SGHKS, YYEKEE (reference sequence). DNA of the CDR3: TGTGCCAGCAGCTCACAGGGGGCTCCCTACGAGCAGTACTTC. Amino acid sequence: CASSSQGAPYEQYF.

The V gene is TRBV2, the J gene TRBJ2-1, with unresolved D. Germline CDR1 and CDR2: SNHLY and FYNNEI. This CDR3 has 13 residues. Between the trimmed V and J ends, which lost 9 bases and 5 bases, there was a span of 14 bases. The CDR3 coding sequence is TGTGCCAGTCATAGACTGGCGAACAATGAGCAGTTCTTC. This codes for CASHRLANNEQFF.

V is TRBV5-1 and J is TRBJ1-3; D is possibly TRBD1 (6 bases). The CDR3 contains 16 residues. Germline CDR1 reads SGHRS; CDR2 reads YFSETQ. V gave up 0 bases and J gave up 8 bases, with 18 bases separating them. As DNA, the CDR3 is TGCGCCAGCAGCTTGGAAATCGGACAGCCGGAGGACACCATATATTTT. This encodes CASSLEIGQPEDTIYF.

This chain links TRBV9 with TRBJ1-5; D possibly corresponds to TRBD1 (5 bases). In germline, CDR1 is SGDLS, CDR2 YYNGEE. This CDR3 is 13 amino acids long. Trimming pared 3 bases from V and 2 bases from J, leaving 6 bases between. The CDR3 reads CASSAGRNQPQHF. The CDR3 DNA reads TGTGCCAGCAGCGCAGGGCGCAATCAGCCCCAGCATTTT.

V is TRBV29-1 and J is TRBJ1-2; D remains unclear. The V gene lost 5 bases and the J gene lost 6 bases, with 10 bases spanning the gap. The CDR3 totals 11 residues. The germline CDR1 and CDR2 sequences are SQVTM and ANQGSEA. CDR3 region: CSVWEVDGYTF. DNA of the CDR3: TGCAGCGTTTGGGAGGTCGATGGCTACACCTTC. Full variable domain (missing parts from reference TRBV29-1 and TRBJ1-2): SAVISQKPSRDICQRGTSLTIQCQVDSQVTMMFWYRQQPGQSLTLIATANQGSEATYESGFVIDKFPISRPNLTFSTLTVSNMSPEDSSIYLCSVWEVDGYTFGSGTRLTVV.

The V call is TRBV24-1, the J call TRBJ2-7; D might be TRBD1 (6 bases). Germline V gives CDR1 KGHDR, CDR2 SFDVKD. V lost 4 bases and J lost 5, with 14 bases in between. This CDR3 region has 14 residues. In DNA, the CDR3 is TGTGCCACCAGTGACCCTGGACAGTCAAACGAGCAGTACTTC. Translated: CATSDPGQSNEQYF.

The chain couples TRBV7-2 to TRBJ2-3, with D tentatively TRBD2 (6 bases). CDR1 and CDR2 from the germline V gene are SGHTA and FQGNSA. The CDR3 runs 12 residues. V was pared by 4 bases and J by 10 bases, with 12 bases between. The CDR3 spells CASSSGGAAQYF. CDR3 bases: TGTGCCAGCAGCTCCGGGGGTGCCGCGCAGTATTTT.

The V and J genes are TRBV7-9 and TRBJ1-2; perhaps TRBD1 as D (5 bases). From germline, CDR1 is SEHNR and CDR2 FQNEAQ (reference sequence). V was clipped by 0 bases and J by 6 bases, with 11 bases between them. This CDR3 spans 14 amino acids. The CDR3 bases are TGTGCCAGCAGCTTAGCGCTCAGGGATCATGGCTACACCTTC. It is translated as CASSLALRDHGYTF. Filled out from reference TRBV7-9 and TRBJ1-2, the complete variable domain reads DTGVSQNPRHKITKRGQNVTFRCDPISEHNRLYWYRQTLGQGPEFLTYFQNEAQLEKSRLLSDRFSAERPKGSFSTLEIQRTEQGDSAMYLCASSLALRDHGYTFGSGTRLTVV.

The chain couples TRBV6-5 to TRBJ1-1; D perhaps matches TRBD1 (6 bases). Germline V gene data show CDR1 as MNHEY and CDR2 as SVGAGI. The CDR3 contains 12 residues. V lost 6 bases and J lost 8, with 13 bases in between. In DNA form, the CDR3 reads TGTGCCAGCAGCTTTACAGGGCTAGAAGCTTTCTTT. Protein sequence: CASSFTGLEAFF.

This clone was counted a single time. This sequence joins TRBV5-1 and TRBJ2-7, with 13 bases matching TRBD2. CDR1 and CDR2 from the germline V gene are SGHRS and YFSETQ. The V segment lost 2 bases and the J segment 2 bases; nucleotides outside the gene matches: 1. The CDR3 has 15 residues. The CDR3 is CASSFTSGGAYEQYF. Here the CDR3 DNA reads TGCGCCAGCAGCTTTACTAGCGGGGGGGCCTACGAGCAGTACTTC.

This rearrangement joins TRBV7-9 to TRBJ1-1; the D gene is possibly TRBD1 (6 bases). V was clipped by 1 base and J by 0 bases, with 9 bases between them. The CDR3 is made up of 15 amino acids. The V gene's germline CDR1 is SEHNR and CDR2 FQNEAQ (reference sequence). The DNA of the CDR3 is TGTGCCAGCAGCTTAGTGGCAGGGGTGAACACTGAAGCTTTCTTT. It is translated as CASSLVAGVNTEAFF.